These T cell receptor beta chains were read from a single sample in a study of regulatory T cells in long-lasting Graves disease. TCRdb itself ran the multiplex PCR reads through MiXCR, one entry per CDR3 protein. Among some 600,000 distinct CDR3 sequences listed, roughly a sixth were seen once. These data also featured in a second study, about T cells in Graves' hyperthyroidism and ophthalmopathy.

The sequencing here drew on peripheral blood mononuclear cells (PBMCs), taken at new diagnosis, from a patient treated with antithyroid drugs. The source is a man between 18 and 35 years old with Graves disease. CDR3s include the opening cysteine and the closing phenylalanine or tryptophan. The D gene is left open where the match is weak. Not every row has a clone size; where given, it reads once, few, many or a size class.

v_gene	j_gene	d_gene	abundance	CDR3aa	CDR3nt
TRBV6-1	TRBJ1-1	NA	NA	CASSIFDKNTEAFF	TGTGCCAGCAGTATTTTCGACAAGAACACTGAAGCTTTCTTT
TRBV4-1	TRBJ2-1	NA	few	CASSQEYRATYNEQFF	TGCGCCAGCAGCCAAGAATACAGGGCGACCTACAATGAGCAGTTCTTC
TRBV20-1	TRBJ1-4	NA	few	CSARHVDEKLFF	TGCAGTGCTCGGCACGTTGATGAAAAACTGTTTTTT
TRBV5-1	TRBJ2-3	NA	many	CASSLERGGRTDTQYF	TGCGCCAGCAGCTTGGAGAGGGGAGGACGGACAGATACGCAGTATTTT
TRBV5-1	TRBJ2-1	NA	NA	CASSLEPGETSNEQFF	TGCGCCAGCAGCTTGGAACCCGGGGAGACATCCAATGAGCAGTTCTTC
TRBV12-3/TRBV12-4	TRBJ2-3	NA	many	CASGRDTQYF	TGTGCTAGCGGTCGAGATACGCAGTATTTT
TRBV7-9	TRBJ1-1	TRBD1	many	CASSQTDRGHYLGTEAFF	TGTGCCAGCAGTCAAACCGACAGGGGGCACTATCTGGGTACTGAAGCTTTCTTT
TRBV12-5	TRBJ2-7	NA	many	CASGLQGTQYF	TGTGCTAGTGGTCTCCAGGGGACGCAGTACTTC
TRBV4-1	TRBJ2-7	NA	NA	CASSQEGGGSLGEQYF	TGCGCCAGCAGCCAAGAAGGGGGAGGCAGTTTGGGAGAGCAGTACTTC
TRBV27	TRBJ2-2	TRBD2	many	CASSPRRWIAGGQTGELFF	TGTGCCAGCAGCCCGAGACGCTGGATAGCGGGAGGGCAAACCGGGGAGCTGTTTTTT
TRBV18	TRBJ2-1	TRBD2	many	CASSPRRSTLAGYNEQFF	TGTGCCAGCTCACCAAGACGGTCGACACTAGCGGGATACAATGAGCAGTTCTTC
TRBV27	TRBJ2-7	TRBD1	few	CASSSYRQGYNYEQYF	TGTGCCAGCAGTTCGTATCGACAGGGCTATAACTACGAGCAGTACTTC
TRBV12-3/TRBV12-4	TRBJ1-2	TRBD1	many	CASSSGQGSYGYTF	TGTGCCAGCAGTTCGGGACAGGGCAGTTATGGCTACACCTTC
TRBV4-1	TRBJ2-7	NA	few	CASSQEARQGGEQYF	TGCGCCAGCAGCCAAGAGGCGAGACAGGGAGGCGAGCAGTACTTC
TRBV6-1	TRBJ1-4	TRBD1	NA	CASRPTGATNEKLFF	TGTGCCAGCAGGCCGACAGGGGCAACTAATGAAAAACTGTTTTTT
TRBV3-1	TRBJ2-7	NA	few	CASSQLQAREQYF	TGTGCCAGCAGCCAGTTACAGGCTCGTGAGCAGTACTTC
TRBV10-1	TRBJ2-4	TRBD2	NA	CASSESIGGSQYF	TGCGCCAGCAGTGAGTCAATCGGCGGGAGTCAGTACTTC
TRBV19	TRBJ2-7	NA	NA	CASSMQKGYEQYF	TGTGCCAGTAGTATGCAGAAGGGGTACGAGCAGTACTTC
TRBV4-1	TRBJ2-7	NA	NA	CASSQESLQAYEQYF	TGCGCCAGCAGCCAAGAGTCACTACAGGCCTACGAGCAGTACTTC
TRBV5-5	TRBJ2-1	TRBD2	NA	CASSPGGLAGGGEQFF	TGTGCCAGCAGCCCCGGCGGGCTAGCGGGAGGGGGTGAGCAGTTCTTC
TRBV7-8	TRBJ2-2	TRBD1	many	CASSAQGALNTGELFF	TGTGCCAGCAGCGCGCAGGGGGCCCTTAACACCGGGGAGCTGTTTTTT
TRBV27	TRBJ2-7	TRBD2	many	CASTWGSGSYEQYF	TGTGCCAGCACCTGGGGTAGCGGGAGCTACGAGCAGTACTTC
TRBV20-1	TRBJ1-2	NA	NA	CSARQLTYGYTF	TGCAGTGCGCGACAACTTACCTATGGCTACACCTTC
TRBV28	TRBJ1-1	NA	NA	CASRRTAGGNTKAFF	TGTGCCAGCAGGCGGACGGCGGGGGGGAACACTAAAGCTTTCTTT
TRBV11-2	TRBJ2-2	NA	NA	CASSLSLNTGGLFF	TGTGCCAGCAGCTTATCCCTGAACACCGGGGGGCTGTTTTTT
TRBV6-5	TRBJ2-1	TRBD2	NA	CASSYAGGEDEQFF	TGTGCCAGCAGTTACGCGGGAGGGGAGGATGAGCAGTTCTTC
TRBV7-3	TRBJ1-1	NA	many	CASSPKGVLGQVQNTEAFF	TGTGCCAGCAGCCCAAAGGGAGTGCTTGGGCAGGTCCAGAACACTGAAGCTTTCTTT
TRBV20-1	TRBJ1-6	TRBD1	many	CSAGQGNSPLHF	TGCAGTGCTGGACAGGGGAATTCACCCCTCCACTTT
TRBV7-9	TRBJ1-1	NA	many	CASSFPRGNTEAFF	TGTGCCAGCAGCTTCCCACGAGGAAACACTGAAGCTTTCTTT
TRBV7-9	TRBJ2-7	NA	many	CASSLGSGGEQYF	TGTGCCAGCAGCTTAGGGTCCGGCGGCGAGCAGTACTTC
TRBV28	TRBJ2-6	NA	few	CASTFGSTGPRVLTF	TGTGCCAGCACCTTCGGATCGACAGGCCCGCGCGTCCTGACTTTC
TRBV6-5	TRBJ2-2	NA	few	CASSYQTGNTGELFF	TGTGCCAGCAGTTACCAAACAGGGAACACCGGGGAGCTGTTTTTT
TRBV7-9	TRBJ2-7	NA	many	CASSLARGLAGGYEQYF	TGTGCCAGCAGCTTAGCGAGGGGGCTAGCGGGTGGCTACGAGCAGTACTTC
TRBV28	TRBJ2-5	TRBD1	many	CASSFPETGGGETQYF	TGTGCCAGCAGTTTCCCAGAGACAGGGGGGGGAGAGACCCAGTACTTC
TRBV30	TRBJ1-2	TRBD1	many	CAWSALGDRVVYGYTF	TGTGCCTGGAGTGCCTTGGGAGACAGGGTGGTGTATGGCTACACCTTC
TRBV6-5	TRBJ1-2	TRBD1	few	CASSYRGQGNYGYTF	TGTGCCAGCAGTTACCGGGGACAGGGCAACTATGGCTACACCTTC
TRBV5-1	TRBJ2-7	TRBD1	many	CASSLAGQGTYEQYF	TGCGCCAGCAGCTTGGCGGGACAGGGCACCTACGAGCAGTACTTC
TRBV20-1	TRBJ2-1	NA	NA	CSARDRARSGETQFF	TGCAGTGCTAGAGATCGGGCCCGGTCAGGGGAGACCCAGTTCTTC
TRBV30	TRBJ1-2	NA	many	CAWSTQDYGYTF	TGTGCCTGGAGTACTCAAGACTATGGCTACACCTTC
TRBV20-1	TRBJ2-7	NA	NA	CSARDRGPSLASYEQYF	TGCAGTGCTAGAGATCGGGGACCCTCATTGGCCTCCTACGAGCAGTACTTC
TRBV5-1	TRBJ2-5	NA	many	CASSGYVKSVETQYF	TGCGCCAGCAGCGGATATGTTAAGAGTGTAGAGACCCAGTACTTC
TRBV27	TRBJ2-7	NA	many	CASSLSSAEAYEQYF	TGTGCCAGCAGTTTATCTTCGGCGGAAGCCTACGAGCAGTACTTC
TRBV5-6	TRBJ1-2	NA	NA	CASSFKSRGYTF	TGTGCCAGCAGCTTTAAGTCCCGGGGCTACACCTTC
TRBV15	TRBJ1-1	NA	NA	CATSRDLRVTEAFF	TGTGCCACCAGCAGAGATCTTAGGGTGACTGAAGCTTTCTTT
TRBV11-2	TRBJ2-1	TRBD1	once	CASSGRTGGEEQFF	TGTGCCAGCAGCGGAAGGACAGGGGGCGAAGAGCAGTTCTTC
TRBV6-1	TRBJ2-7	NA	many	CASSHGQGRPYEQYF	TGTGCCAGCAGCCATGGGCAGGGGAGGCCATACGAGCAGTACTTC
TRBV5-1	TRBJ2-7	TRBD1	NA	CASSLGGQGGEQYF	TGCGCCAGCAGCTTGGGCGGACAGGGGGGGGAGCAGTACTTC
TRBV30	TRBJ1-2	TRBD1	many	CAWTRQGNYGYTF	TGTGCCTGGACTCGACAGGGAAACTATGGCTACACCTTC
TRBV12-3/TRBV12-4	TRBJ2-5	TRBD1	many	CASSPTQGTVYQETQYF	TGTGCCAGCAGTCCGACCCAAGGGACAGTGTACCAAGAGACCCAGTACTTC
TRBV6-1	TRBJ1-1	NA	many	CASSGKLTGGTEAFF	TGTGCCAGCAGTGGAAAATTAACAGGTGGGACTGAAGCTTTCTTT
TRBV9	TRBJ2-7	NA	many	CASSVDSHEQYF	TGTGCCAGCAGCGTAGACTCCCACGAGCAGTACTTC
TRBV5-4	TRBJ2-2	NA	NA	CASSLGPGNLNTGELLF	TGTGCCAGCAGCTTGGGCCCCGGGAACTTGAACACCGGGGAGCTGCTTTTT
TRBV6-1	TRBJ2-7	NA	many	CASSVLVQIFYEQYF	TGTGCCAGCAGTGTACTAGTCCAGATCTTCTACGAGCAGTACTTC
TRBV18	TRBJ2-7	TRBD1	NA	CASSPDREPSYEQYF	TGTGCCAGCTCACCCGACAGGGAACCCTCCTACGAGCAGTACTTC